This TCR beta chain was identified during a study of cytomegalovirus exposure and HLA in healthy donors. In the case of this clone: The antigen is undetermined.

Findings and caveats of the study: Later analysis associated a missense DCLRE1C variant with TCR beta V- and J-gene trimming.

This CDR3 region has 16 residues. Trimming pared 0 bases from V and 4 bases from J, leaving 13 bases between. Germline values: CDR1 LGHNA, CDR2 YNFKEQ. Researchers ran the PCR with 60 Vbeta and 13 Jbeta primers. This table comes from immunoSEQ multiplex PCR, and its TCRdb copy is limited to in-frame clones, with some not included. The sample holds 110,000 to 150,000 clones, approximately 80% seen once. The rearrangement uses TRBV4-2 and TRBJ2-1, with D possibly matching TRBD1 (5 bases). The sequencing sample was made of PBMCs. The receptor comes from a male donor in good health and CMV-seronegative. The CDR3 DNA follows: TGTGCCAGCAGCCAAGATGTCCAGGGAACGTACAATGAGCAGTTCTTC. This gives the protein CASSQDVQGTYNEQFF.